The entry below describes one TCR beta chain. This clonotype was found many times. Its antigen has not been determined. The input lacks base qualities; no much larger clone sits a single base away. Via the germline V gene, CDR1 is MRHNA and CDR2 SNTAGT. Trimming accounts for 4 bases at V and 0 bases at J, while the number of junction bases matched to no gene is 3. Reading from cysteine to phenylalanine, the CDR3 counts 16 amino acids. Only the CDR3 portion is preserved as DNA: 48 bases, with reading frame beginning at the first base. This entry is derived from a study of Graves' ophthalmopathy and Graves' hyperthyroidism listed by TCRdb under 2018. Describing the broader study: Peripheral blood was collected at initial diagnosis, prior to any treatment. To tell Graves' ophthalmopathy apart from Graves' hyperthyroidism, and to predict which patients would progress to ophthalmopathy, the study relied on TCR beta repertoire signatures. In total, some 130 blood samples were TCR-sequenced: around 42 ophthalmopathy, approximately 80 hyperthyroidism and roughly 17 hyperthyroidism-to-ophthalmopathy patients. A discovery set of 95 to 100 patients (around 40 ophthalmopathy, 60 or so stable hyperthyroidism) was enrolled to explore V-J signatures distinguishing ophthalmopathy from hyperthyroidism. The independent validation cohort included 18 hyperthyroidism patients plus 17 patients who later progressed from hyperthyroidism to ophthalmopathy. In about six hyperthyroidism patients, the T-cell repertoire of thyroid tissue was compared with the T-cell repertoire of blood. After sampling, hyperthyroidism patients received methimazole starting at 30 mg daily, and ophthalmopathy patients received high-dose intravenous methylprednisolone. The approximately 90 discovery patients were randomly split 7:3 into training and test sets.

Results and caveats for the whole study, not just this receptor: Sample size was not predetermined statistically, and investigators were not blinded to group allocation. Most expanded thyroid clonotypes with a frequency above 0.001 also appeared in blood, which suggests that blood repertoires may reflect the immune response in the thyroid. In validation, the model predicted ophthalmopathy progression with about 70% sensitivity and around 72% specificity; roughly 12 predicted patients were CT-confirmed with GO in a median of approximately 6.2 months. Ophthalmopathy was separated from stable hyperthyroidism by the 13-signature model with just under 90% sensitivity and less than 82% specificity in cross-validation and with 80%/75% in the test set.

TCR beta CDR3 regions were amplified from RNA transcripts for repertoire sequencing. The first round was an RT-PCR using HTBI primers with the Qiagen OneStep RT-PCR kit, and this first round was followed by a second-round multiplex PCR, then size selection and purification. Libraries were sequenced on an Illumina HiSeq2000 using paired-end 100 bp reads. The published analysis was carried out like this. SOAPnuke was used to process the reads, throwing out any read that had adapters, had uncalled bases, had a mean Phred below 15, or lacked an exact constant-primer or identifier match. High-quality paired reads were merged with COPE v1.2.5. Each unique nucleotide sequence was treated as a clonotype, and MiTCR v1.1 was used to align the clonotypes to the IMGT TRB V, D and J references. The analysis was limited to V-J combinations with a frequency above 0.0001, which together covered roughly 99% of the repertoires. For each V-J combination, a TCR clonal expansion and chaos score was defined as F50 clonal expansion divided by the chaos observed in the TCRdist matrix. Welch's t-statistics and random forest were used to reduce the features to approximately 13 V-J combinations, which were then used as input to a naive Bayes classifier. The Morisita-Horn index was used to measure how similar the thyroid and blood repertoires were. In TCRdb, the public reads were trimmed at Q25 with fastp and aligned with MiXCR, with productive beta chains retained. Duplicate CDR3 protein sequences are folded into a single record with the most common DNA and genes. Here the V and J calls rest on TCRdb's processing, not on the authors' analysis. For this sample there are some 410,000 distinct CDR3 sequences; roughly 20% appear just once. Together, the top ten hold roughly 3% of the sample.

A patient counted as having stable hyperthyroidism if there was no progression to ophthalmopathy within 18 months of follow-up. Hyperthyroidism patients were newly diagnosed, with disease duration under 2 months, and aged 18 to 65 years. Patients with other autoimmune diseases, uncontrolled infections, pregnancy or lactation were excluded. Clinical symptoms, serum thyroxine, TRAb, thyroid ultrasound and orbital computed tomography formed the basis of the diagnosis. Ficoll-Paque density gradient centrifugation was used to isolate PBMCs from approximately 10 ml of fresh peripheral blood. Total RNA was extracted using Trizol reagent, and RNA quality was checked on an Agilent 2100 Bioanalyzer.

Sequencing was carried out using peripheral blood. This sequence was found in a woman younger than 30 with stable Graves' hyperthyroidism. Donor details come from another sample of the same person, matched by shared clones. This sequence uses TRBV6-4 and TRBJ2-6, and TRBD1 aligns with 7 junction nucleotides. The CDR3 corresponds to CASSVTGNSGANVLTF. The sequenced DNA is TGTGCCAGCAGTGTGACAGGGAACTCTGGGGCCAACGTCCTGACTTTC.